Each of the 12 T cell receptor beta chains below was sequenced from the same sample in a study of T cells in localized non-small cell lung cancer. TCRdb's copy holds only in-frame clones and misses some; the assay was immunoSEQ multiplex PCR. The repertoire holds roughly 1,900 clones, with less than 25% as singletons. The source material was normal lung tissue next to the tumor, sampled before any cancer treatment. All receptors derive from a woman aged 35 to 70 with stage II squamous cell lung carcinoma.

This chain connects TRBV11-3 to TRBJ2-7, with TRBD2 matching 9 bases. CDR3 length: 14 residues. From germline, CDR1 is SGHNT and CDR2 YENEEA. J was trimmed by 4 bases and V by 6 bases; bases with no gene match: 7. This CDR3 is CASRQLAGPYEQYF. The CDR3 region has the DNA TGTGCCAGCAGGCAACTAGCGGGCCCATACGAGCAGTACTTC.

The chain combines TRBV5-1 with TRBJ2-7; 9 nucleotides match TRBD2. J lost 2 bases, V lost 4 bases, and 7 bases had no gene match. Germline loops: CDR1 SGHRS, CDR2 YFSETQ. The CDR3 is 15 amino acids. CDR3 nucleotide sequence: TGCGCCAGCAGCCCTCTAGCGGGACTGACCTACGAGCAGTACTTC. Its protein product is CASSPLAGLTYEQYF.

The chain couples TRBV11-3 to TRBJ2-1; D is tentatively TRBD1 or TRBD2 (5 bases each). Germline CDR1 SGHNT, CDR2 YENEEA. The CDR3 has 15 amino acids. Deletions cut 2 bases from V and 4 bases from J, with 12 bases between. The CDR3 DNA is TGTGCCAGCAGCTTAACCGGGGACGGGTACAATGAGCAGTTCTTC. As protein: CASSLTGDGYNEQFF. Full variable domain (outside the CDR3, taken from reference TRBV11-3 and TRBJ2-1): EAGVVQSPRYKIIEKKQPVAFWCNPISGHNTLYWYLQNLGQGPELLIRYENEEAVDDSQLPKDRFSAERLKGVDSTLKIQPAELGDSAVYLCASSLTGDGYNEQFFGPGTRLTVL.

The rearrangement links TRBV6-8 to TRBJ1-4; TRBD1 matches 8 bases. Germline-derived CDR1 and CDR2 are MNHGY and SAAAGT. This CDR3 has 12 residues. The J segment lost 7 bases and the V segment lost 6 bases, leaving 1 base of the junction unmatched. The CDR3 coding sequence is TGTGCCAGCAGACAGGGGGGTGAAAAACTGTTTTTT. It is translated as CASRQGGEKLFF.

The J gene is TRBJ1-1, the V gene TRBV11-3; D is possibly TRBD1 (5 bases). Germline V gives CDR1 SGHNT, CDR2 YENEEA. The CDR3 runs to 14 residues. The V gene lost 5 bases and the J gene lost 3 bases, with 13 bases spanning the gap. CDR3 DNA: TGTGCCAGCAGCGTGCTCGGGGGGTACACTGAAGCTTTCTTT. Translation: CASSVLGGYTEAFF.

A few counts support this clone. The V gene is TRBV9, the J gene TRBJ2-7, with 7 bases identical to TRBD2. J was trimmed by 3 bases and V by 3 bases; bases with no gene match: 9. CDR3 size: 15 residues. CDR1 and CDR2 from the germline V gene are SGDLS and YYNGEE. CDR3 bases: TGTGCCAGCAGCGCGGGCGGGAGAGGGTACTACGAGCAGTACTTC. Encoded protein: CASSAGGRGYYEQYF.

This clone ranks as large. Written as DNA, the CDR3 is TGTGCCAGCAGCCTAGGGGGCGGACCAGGGGACACTGAAGCTTTCTTT. Translation gives CASSLGGGPGDTEAFF. This chain links TRBV11-3 with TRBJ1-1; TRBD1 matches at 7 bases. CDR3 length: 16 amino acids. Germline V gene sequence: CDR1 SGHNT, CDR2 YENEEA. V shed 5 bases and J 3 bases; nucleotides not matched to a gene: 12.

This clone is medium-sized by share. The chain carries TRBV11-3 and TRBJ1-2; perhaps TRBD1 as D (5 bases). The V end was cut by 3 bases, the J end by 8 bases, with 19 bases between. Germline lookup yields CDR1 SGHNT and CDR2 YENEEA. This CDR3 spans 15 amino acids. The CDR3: CASSLGDGPMRGYTF. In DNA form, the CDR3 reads TGTGCCAGCAGCTTGGGGGACGGTCCTATGCGCGGCTACACCTTC.

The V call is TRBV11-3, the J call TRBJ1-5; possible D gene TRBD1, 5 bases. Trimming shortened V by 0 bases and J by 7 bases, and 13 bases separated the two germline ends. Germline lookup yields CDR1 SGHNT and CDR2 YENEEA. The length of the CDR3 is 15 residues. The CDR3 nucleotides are TGTGCCAGCAGCTTAGAAGCGGGAGGGACCCAGCCCCAGCATTTT. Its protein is CASSLEAGGTQPQHF.

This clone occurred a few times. The CDR3 region is CASSYSKGGGKDDTQYF. The CDR3 DNA is TGTGCCAGCAGTTACTCCAAGGGGGGCGGAAAGGATGATACGCAGTATTTT. The chain recombines TRBV6-8 with TRBJ2-3; D tentatively reads TRBD1 or TRBD2 (6 bases each). The germline V gene encodes CDR1 MNHGY and CDR2 SAAAGT. Trimming shortened V by 0 bases and J by 6 bases, and 19 bases separated the two germline ends. The CDR3 length is 17 residues.

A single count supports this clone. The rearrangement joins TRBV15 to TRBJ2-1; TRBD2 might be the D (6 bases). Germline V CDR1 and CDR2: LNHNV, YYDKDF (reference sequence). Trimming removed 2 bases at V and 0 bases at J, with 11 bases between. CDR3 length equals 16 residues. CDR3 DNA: TGTGCCACCAGCAGAATACCGGGGGTCTCCTACAATGAGCAGTTCTTC. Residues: CATSRIPGVSYNEQFF.

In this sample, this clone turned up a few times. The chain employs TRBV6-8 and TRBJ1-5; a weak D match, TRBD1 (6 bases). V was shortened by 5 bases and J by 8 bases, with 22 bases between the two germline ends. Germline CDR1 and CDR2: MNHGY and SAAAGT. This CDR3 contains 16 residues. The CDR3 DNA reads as TGTGCCAGCAGTGGGTTCCAGGGGATTATTAGCGAGCCCCAGCATTTT. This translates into CASSGFQGIISEPQHF.